This T cell receptor (beta chain) was retrieved from a study of control samples from healthy donors and cancer patients. Method: immunoSEQ multiplex PCR; TCRdb's copy keeps in-frame clones and lacks some. The table records about 180,000 clones, around 91% of them present only once. This CDR3 has 15 residues. V dropped 0 bases and J dropped 2 bases, with 10 bases sitting between them. Germline CDR1 is KGHSH and CDR2 is LQKENI. This TCR derives from a woman aged 45-59 years in good health. The material sequenced was blood. The chain has TRBV18 and TRBJ1-1, with D maybe TRBD1 (6 bases). Here the CDR3 reads CASSPPGGSNTEAFF. The CDR3 nucleotides are TGTGCCAGCTCACCACCGGGGGGCAGCAACACTGAAGCTTTCTTT.